One and the same sample provided the 15 T cell receptor beta chains below, sequenced in a study of blood T cell repertoires in COVID-19. Repertoires were generated with immunoSEQ multiplex PCR, while TCRdb's copy carries only in-frame clones and drops some. Of 150,000 or so clones in the sample, around 90% were seen once. The sequenced sample consisted of peripheral blood. The source of these receptors is a man aged 60 to 75 with acute or convalescent COVID-19.

This chain joins TRBV19 and TRBJ2-3; no clear D. The V gene lost 4 bases and the J gene lost 2 bases, with 16 bases spanning the gap. This CDR3 is 16 amino acids long. CDR1 and CDR2 from the germline V gene are LNHDA and SQIVND (reference sequence). CDR3 DNA: TGTGCCAGTAGTACCCCTAAGACCCGGGTCACAGATACGCAGTATTTT. Translation gives CASSTPKTRVTDTQYF.

This sequence joins TRBV5-1 and TRBJ2-7, with D possibly TRBD2 on 6 matching bases. Deletions cut 0 bases from V and 3 bases from J, with 13 bases between. CDR1 and CDR2 (germline): SGHRS, YFSETQ. The CDR3 runs to 15 residues. Here the CDR3 reads CASSLEEGGYYEQYV. As DNA, the CDR3 is TGCGCCAGCAGCTTGGAGGAGGGAGGATACTACGAGCAGTACGTC.

This clone showed up just once. V and J are TRBV19 and TRBJ1-2; 9 nucleotides align to TRBD1. Germline V lookup: CDR1 LNHDA, CDR2 SQIVND (reference sequence). V was clipped by 9 bases and J by 5 bases; unmatched bases: 13. This CDR3 is built from 15 residues. The CDR3 loop reads CASQKGTGQPYGYTF. The CDR3, as DNA: TGTGCCAGCCAAAAGGGGACAGGGCAACCATATGGCTACACCTTC.

This sequence joins TRBV5-4 and TRBJ2-5, with 11 positions matching TRBD2. Germline V gene data show CDR1 as SGHNT and CDR2 as YYREEE (reference sequence). V lost 3 bases and J lost 4; bases outside the gene matches: 5. The CDR3 has 15 residues. CDR3 DNA: TGTGCCAGCAGCTCCCTTAGCGGGGGGGGAGAGACCCAGTACTTC. This codes for CASSSLSGGGETQYF.

V usage is TRBV18 and J usage is TRBJ1-4, with unresolved D. Trimming left V 5 bases short and J 2 bases short, with 9 bases between. The germline V gene has CDR1 KGHSH and CDR2 LQKENI. The CDR3 sequence is 14 residues long. CDR3 nucleotide sequence: TGTGCCAGCTCAGAGACACGCACTAATGAAAAACTGTTTTTT. Translated: CASSETRTNEKLFF.

The rearrangement links TRBV9 to TRBJ2-1, with TRBD1 as a possible D gene (6 bases). V was shortened by 3 bases and J by 0 bases, with 16 bases between the two germline ends. CDR1 and CDR2 from the germline V gene are SGDLS and YYNGEE. This CDR3 region has 17 residues. CDR3 bases: TGTGCCAGCAGCGGCTCCCTACAGGGAAGCTCCTACAATGAGCAGTTCTTC. Protein product: CASSGSLQGSSYNEQFF.

This clone is a singleton in its sample. V is TRBV18 and J is TRBJ2-3; D uncertain. The V and J ends lost 3 bases and 6 bases respectively, with 10 bases between them. Germline-derived CDR1 and CDR2 are KGHSH and LQKENI. The CDR3 is made up of 13 amino acids. The DNA of the CDR3 is TGTGCCAGCTCACCTTTCGGTCGGGATACGCAGTATTTT. Translation gives CASSPFGRDTQYF.

This CDR3 reads CASSETVNTEAFF. The CDR3, as DNA: TGTGCCAGCAGCGAAACAGTGAACACTGAAGCTTTCTTT. The gene calls are TRBV11-2 and TRBJ1-1; no definite D call. Trimming cost V 5 bases and J 0 bases, with 7 bases left between them. This CDR3 has 13 residues. CDR1 and CDR2 (germline): SGHAT, FQNNGV.

There are a few counts of this clone. The V gene is TRBV30, the J gene TRBJ1-3, with 9 bases fitting TRBD1. The CDR3 length is 14 residues. The V and J ends lost 3 bases and 1 base, in that order; junction bases with no gene match: 1. Germline V gene lookup returns CDR1 GTSNPN and CDR2 SVGIG (reference sequence). CDR3 region: CAWRQGASGNTIYF. As DNA, the CDR3 is TGTGCCTGGAGACAGGGGGCATCTGGAAACACCATATATTTT.

V and J are TRBV2 and TRBJ1-1; D possibly corresponds to TRBD1 (6 bases). CDR1 is SNHLY, CDR2 FYNNEI, per germline. The CDR3 sequence is 13 residues long. Trimming cost V 8 bases and J 1 base, with 11 bases left between them. The CDR3 region has the DNA TGTGCCAGCGGAAAACAGGGGAACACTGAAGCTTTCTTT. Encoded protein: CASGKQGNTEAFF.

This clone came up a few times. This chain uses TRBV18 with TRBJ1-1, with TRBD1 as a possible D gene (5 bases). The CDR3 sequence is 13 residues long. CDR1 and CDR2 (germline): KGHSH, LQKENI. V lost 3 bases and J 5 bases, leaving 10 bases between the germline ends. CDR3 nucleotides: TGTGCCAGCTCACCCACCCGACAGACTGAAGCTTTCTTT. Translation: CASSPTRQTEAFF. Using reference TRBV18 and TRBJ1-1 for the parts outside the CDR3, the full variable domain is NAGVMQNPRHLVRRRGQEARLRCSPMKGHSHVYWYRQLPEEGLKFMVYLQKENIIDESGMPKERFSAEFPKEGPSILRIQQVVRGDSAAYFCASSPTRQTEAFFGQGTRLTVV.

This clone was seen once. The chain employs TRBV2 and TRBJ2-2, with TRBD2 matching over 12 bases. The CDR3 sequence is 18 residues long. The germline V gene encodes CDR1 SNHLY and CDR2 FYNNEI. Trimming at V came to 2 bases and at J to 2 bases, leaving 6 bases not matched to a gene. The CDR3 nucleotides are TGTGCCAGCAGTGAAAAAGCTAGCGGGGGGGCAAACACCGGGGAGCTGTTTTTT. Protein: CASSEKASGGANTGELFF.

The V call is TRBV6-5, the J call TRBJ1-2; maybe TRBD1 (6 bases). The CDR3 is made up of 15 amino acids. Germline CDR1 reads MNHEY; CDR2 reads SVGAGI. Deletions cut 4 bases from V and 2 bases from J, with 14 bases between. The CDR3 DNA reads TGTGCCAGCAGTTCCGACGTTACAGGGAACTATGGCTACACCTTC. Amino acids: CASSSDVTGNYGYTF.

The CDR3 DNA reads as TGTGCCAGCAGTGACGCAGGGGGCGCAGATACGCAGTATTTT. The encoded protein is CASSDAGGADTQYF. The rearrangement joins TRBV6-4 to TRBJ2-3; 8 positions match TRBD1. This CDR3 is built from 14 residues. After removal of 2 bases from V and 4 bases from J, the junction contained 2 bases not matched to a gene. Germline V gives CDR1 MRHNA, CDR2 SNTAGT.

This chain links TRBV6-6 with TRBJ2-7; TRBD1 might be the D (5 bases). Germline values: CDR1 MNHNY, CDR2 SVGAGI (reference sequence). This CDR3 region has 11 residues. The V gene lost 8 bases and the J gene lost 2 bases, with 7 bases spanning the gap. In DNA, the CDR3 is TGTGCCAGCTCCAGGGCCTACGAGCAGTACGTC. Protein product: CASSRAYEQYV.